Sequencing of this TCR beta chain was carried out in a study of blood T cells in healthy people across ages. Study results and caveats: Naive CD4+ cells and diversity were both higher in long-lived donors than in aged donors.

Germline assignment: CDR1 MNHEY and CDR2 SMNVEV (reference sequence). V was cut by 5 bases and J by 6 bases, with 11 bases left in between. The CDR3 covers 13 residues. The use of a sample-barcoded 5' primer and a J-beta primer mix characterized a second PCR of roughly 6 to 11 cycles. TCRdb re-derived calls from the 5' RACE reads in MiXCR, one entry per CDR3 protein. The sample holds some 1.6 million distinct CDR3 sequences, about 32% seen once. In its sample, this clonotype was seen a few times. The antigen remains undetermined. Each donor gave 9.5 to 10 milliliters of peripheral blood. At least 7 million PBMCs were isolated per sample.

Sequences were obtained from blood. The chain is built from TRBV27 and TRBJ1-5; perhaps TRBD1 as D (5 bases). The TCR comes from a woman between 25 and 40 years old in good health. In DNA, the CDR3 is TGTGCCAGCAGTCCCCGGGGCCGTCAGCCCCAGCATTTT. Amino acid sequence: CASSPRGRQPQHF.